The 12 T cell receptor beta chains given below trace back to one sample, sequenced in a study of shared clonotypes between healthy human individuals. Repertoires were generated with immunoSEQ multiplex PCR, while TCRdb's copy carries only in-frame clones and drops some. The table includes millions of clones, approximately 90% detected once. Sequenced input: naive CD4+ T cells sorted from blood. Subset reported: CD45RA+ positively selected. These receptor sequences come from a man in his late teens or twenties in good health.

The V gene is TRBV25-1, the J gene TRBJ2-5; D is uncertain. The V gene lost 2 bases and the J gene lost 2 bases, with 12 bases spanning the gap. CDR1 is MGHDK and CDR2 is SYGVNS in the germline V gene. The CDR3 totals 15 residues. CDR3 DNA: TGTGCCAGCAGTGAAATAAGTAAGAAACAAGAGACCCAGTACTTC. Translated, it gives CASSEISKKQETQYF.

This rearrangement joins TRBV23-1 to TRBJ2-5; D might be TRBD2 (5 bases). TRBV23-1 belongs to the ORF category, with a function that is uncertain. The V end lost 1 base, the J end lost 7 bases, and 10 bases lay between the germline ends. The CDR3 is 13 residues long. The CDR3 loop is CASSQWESGTQYF. In nucleotides, the CDR3 is TGCGCCAGCAGTCAATGGGAGTCGGGGACCCAGTACTTC.

This chain uses TRBV11-2 with TRBJ2-1; possible D gene TRBD2, 5 bases. V lost 6 bases and J lost 7, with 19 bases in between. The CDR3 is 15 amino acids. Germline-derived CDR1 and CDR2 are SGHAT and FQNNGV. CDR3 bases: TGTGCCAGCAGTGTCCCGGGAATCACATTGAATGAGCAGTTCTTC. Translated: CASSVPGITLNEQFF.

DNA for the CDR3: TGCGCCAGCAGCCAAGATCTAGCTAGATCCAACGGGGAGCTGTTTTTT. Translating it yields CASSQDLARSNGELFF. The chain is built from TRBV4-3 and TRBJ2-2, with a tentative D call TRBD2 (5 bases). Germline CDR1 reads LGHNA; CDR2 reads YSLEER. Trimming took off 0 bases at V and 7 bases at J, with 15 bases between the two ends. The CDR3 spans 16 residues.

The CDR3 is CASSSSGTRPNEQYF. In DNA, the CDR3 is TGTGCCAGCAGCTCCTCCGGGACCCGACCCAACGAGCAGTACTTC. The J gene is TRBJ2-7, the V gene TRBV5-5; TRBD1 or TRBD2 may be the D gene (5 bases each). The germline V and J ends were trimmed by 3 bases and 5 bases, with 18 bases remaining between them. Per germline, CDR1 SGHKS and CDR2 YYEKEE (reference sequence). This CDR3 is built from 15 residues.

The V and J genes are TRBV2 and TRBJ2-1, with D perhaps matching TRBD2 (5 bases). The CDR3 length is 13 residues. Trimming stripped 10 bases from V and 5 bases from J, with 15 bases between. Germline V gene data show CDR1 as SNHLY and CDR2 as FYNNEI. CDR3 DNA sequence: TGTGCCACCAAATGGGAGTCCCACAATGAGCAGTTCTTC. Its translation is CATKWESHNEQFF.

The chain joins TRBV6-5 to TRBJ2-2, with 14 bases that match TRBD2. CDR1 is MNHEY and CDR2 is SVGAGI in the germline V gene. This CDR3 spans 15 amino acids. The V gene end was trimmed by 7 bases and the J gene end by 4 bases; junction bases not matched to a gene: 2. Here the CDR3 DNA reads TGTGCCAGCACCGGACTAGCGGGGGGCACCGGGGAGCTGTTTTTT. Amino acids: CASTGLAGGTGELFF.

The chain recombines TRBV5-4 with TRBJ1-2, with D unresolved. V lost 3 bases, J lost 0 bases, and 6 bases lay in between. CDR1 and CDR2 from the germline V gene are SGHNT and YYREEE (reference sequence). The CDR3 covers 13 residues. The CDR3 reads CASSWPANYGYTF. The CDR3 DNA follows: TGTGCCAGCAGCTGGCCAGCTAACTATGGCTACACCTTC.

The chain links TRBV10-3 to TRBJ1-2, with 7 bases matching TRBD1. J was trimmed by 8 bases and V by 7 bases; bases with no gene match: 7. The CDR3 is 12 amino acids. Germline CDR1 is ENHRY and CDR2 is SYGVKD. The CDR3 DNA sequence: TGTGCCATCACCTTCGACAGGGTCGGCTACACCTTC. Its protein is CAITFDRVGYTF.

The genes are TRBV5-4 and TRBJ2-5; TRBD1 agrees at 9 bases. Trimming removed 5 bases from V and 4 bases from J; junction bases left unmatched: 9. Germline CDR1 and CDR2: SGHNT and YYREEE (reference sequence). The CDR3 extends over 15 amino acids. Here the CDR3 DNA reads TGTGCCAGCAGGTACCGGGACAGGGTCGGAGAGACCCAGTACTTC. Amino acid sequence: CASRYRDRVGETQYF.

The chain carries TRBV29-1 and TRBJ2-1; D ambiguous. Trimming shortened V by 6 bases and J by 9 bases, and 9 bases separated the two germline ends. The CDR3 consists of 10 residues. Germline V CDR1 and CDR2: SQVTM, ANQGSEA. CDR3 nucleotide sequence: TGCAGCGTAGGCCATCCTGAGCAGTTCTTC. Translation gives CSVGHPEQFF.

The chain joins TRBV19 to TRBJ1-1, with unresolved D. Germline-derived CDR1 and CDR2 are LNHDA and SQIVND (reference sequence). This CDR3 has 14 amino acids. The V end lost 3 bases, the J end lost 1 base, and 9 bases lay between the germline ends. The CDR3 spells CASSIPLGNTEAFF. In DNA form, the CDR3 reads TGTGCCAGTAGTATCCCCCTCGGGAACACTGAAGCTTTCTTT.